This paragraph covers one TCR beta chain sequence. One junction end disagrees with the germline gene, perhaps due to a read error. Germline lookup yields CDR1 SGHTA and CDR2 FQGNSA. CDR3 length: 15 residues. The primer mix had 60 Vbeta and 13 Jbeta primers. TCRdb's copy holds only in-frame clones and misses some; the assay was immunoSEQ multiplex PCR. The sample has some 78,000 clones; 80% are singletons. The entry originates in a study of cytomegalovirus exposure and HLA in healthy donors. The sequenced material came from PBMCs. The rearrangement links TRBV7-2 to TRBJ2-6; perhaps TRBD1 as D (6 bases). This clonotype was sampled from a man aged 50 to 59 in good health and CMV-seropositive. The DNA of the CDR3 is TGTGCCAGCAGCTTAGTCCTGGCAGGGGCCAACGGCCTGACTTTC. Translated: CASSLVLAGANGLTF.